This T cell receptor (beta chain) emerged from a study of OX40 agonist ivuxolimab in advanced cancers. Clones were sequenced by immunoSEQ multiplex PCR, and TCRdb holds only the in-frame ones, with some missing. The repertoire holds approximately 68,000 clones, with just over 85% as singletons. Germline V gene sequence: CDR1 SGHDT, CDR2 YYEEEE. The CDR3 consists of 15 residues. The V end lost 3 bases, the J end lost 6 bases, and 17 bases lay between the germline ends. Sample: CD4+ or CD8+ T cells sorted from blood, taken in a trial of the OX40 agonist ivuxolimab. The clonotype originates from an adult with an advanced solid tumor such as melanoma, head and neck, liver or kidney cancer. The gene calls are TRBV5-6 and TRBJ2-3, with TRBD1 as a possible D gene (5 bases). The CDR3 nucleotides read TGTGCCAGCAGCTCGCGTACCCCCAGGGCGGATACGCAGTATTTT. It is translated as CASSSRTPRADTQYF.